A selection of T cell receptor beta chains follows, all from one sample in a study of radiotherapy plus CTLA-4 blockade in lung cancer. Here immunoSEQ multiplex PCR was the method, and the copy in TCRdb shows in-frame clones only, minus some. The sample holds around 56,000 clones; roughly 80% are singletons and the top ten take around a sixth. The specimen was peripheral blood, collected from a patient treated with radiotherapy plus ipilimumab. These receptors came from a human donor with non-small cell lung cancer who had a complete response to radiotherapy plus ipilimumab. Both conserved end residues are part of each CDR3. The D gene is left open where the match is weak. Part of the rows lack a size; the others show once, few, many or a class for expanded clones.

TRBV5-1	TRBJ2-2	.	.	CASSLAAGNAGELFF	TGCGCCAGCAGCTTGGCCGCAGGGAACGCCGGGGAGCTGTTTTTT
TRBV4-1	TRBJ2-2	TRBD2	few	CASSQDGLAGVTGELFF	TGCGCCAGCAGCCAAGATGGTCTAGCGGGGGTTACCGGGGAGCTGTTTTTT
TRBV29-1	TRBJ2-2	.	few	CSVERYRGGELFF	TGCAGCGTTGAAAGGTACCGGGGCGGGGAGCTGTTTTTT
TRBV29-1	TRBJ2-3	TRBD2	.	CSVAPTSKFGDTQYF	TGCAGCGTTGCTCCGACTAGCAAGTTTGGAGATACGCAGTATTTT
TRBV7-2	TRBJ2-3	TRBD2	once	CASSRQLTSGAGDTQYF	TGTGCCAGCAGCCGCCAATTAACTAGCGGGGCGGGAGATACGCAGTATTTT
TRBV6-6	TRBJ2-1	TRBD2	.	CASRTSGRAYEQFF	TGTGCCAGCAGAACTAGCGGGAGGGCCTATGAGCAGTTCTTC
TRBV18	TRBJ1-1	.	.	CASSPRQPSMNTEAFF	TGTGCCAGCTCACCAAGACAGCCTTCTATGAACACTGAAGCTTTCTTT
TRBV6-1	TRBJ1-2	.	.	CASSAFMRGGGYTF	TGTGCCAGCTCGGCCTTCATGAGGGGAGGGGGCTACACCTTC
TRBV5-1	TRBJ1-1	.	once	CASSKSSQNTEAFF	TGCGCCAGCAGCAAGTCTTCACAGAACACTGAAGCTTTCTTT
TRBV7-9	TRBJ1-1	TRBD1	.	CASRHTTRQGLMNTEAFF	TGTGCCAGCAGACACACAACGAGACAGGGCCTCATGAACACTGAAGCTTTCTTT
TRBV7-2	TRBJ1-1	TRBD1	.	CASSPDSTGVGEAFF	TGTGCCAGCAGCCCAGACTCCACAGGGGTGGGTGAAGCTTTCTTT
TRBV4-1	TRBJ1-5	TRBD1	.	CASSHWTGEIGQPQHF	TGCGCCAGCAGCCACTGGACAGGGGAAATTGGTCAGCCCCAGCATTTT
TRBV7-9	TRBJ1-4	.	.	CASSAGQTNEKLFF	TGTGCCAGCAGCGCAGGACAGACGAATGAAAAACTGTTTTTT
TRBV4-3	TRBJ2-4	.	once	CASSQDVSLAKNIQYF	TGCGCCAGCAGCCAAGATGTTTCTCTAGCCAAAAACATTCAGTACTTC
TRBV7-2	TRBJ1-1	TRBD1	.	CATLQGDAGYMNTEAFF	TGTGCCACCCTACAGGGGGACGCAGGCTACATGAACACTGAAGCTTTCTTT
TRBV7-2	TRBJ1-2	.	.	CASSLAFRVDGYTF	TGTGCCAGCAGCTTAGCGTTCAGGGTTGATGGCTACACCTTC
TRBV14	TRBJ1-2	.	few	CASSQEGDGYTF	TGTGCCAGCAGCCAAGAAGGGGATGGCTACACCTTC
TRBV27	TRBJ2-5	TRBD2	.	CASSLGTRGETQYF	TGTGCCAGCAGTTTAGGGACTAGGGGCGAGACCCAGTACTTC
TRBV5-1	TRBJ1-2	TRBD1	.	CASSSGQPEGYGYTF	TGCGCCAGCAGCTCGGGACAGCCGGAGGGGTATGGCTACACCTTC
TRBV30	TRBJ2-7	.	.	CAWNWGGPSYEQYF	TGTGCCTGGAATTGGGGGGGGCCCTCCTACGAGCAGTACTTC
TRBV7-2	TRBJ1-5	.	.	CASSLQEGETQPQHF	TGTGCCAGCAGCTTACAGGAAGGGGAAACTCAGCCCCAGCATTTT
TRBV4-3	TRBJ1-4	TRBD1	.	CASSPRQGTNEKLFF	TGCGCCAGCAGCCCTCGACAGGGAACTAATGAAAAACTGTTTTTT
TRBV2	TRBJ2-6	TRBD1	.	CATTTGGASSGANVLTF	TGTGCCACCACCACAGGGGGCGCTTCGTCTGGGGCCAACGTCCTGACTTTC
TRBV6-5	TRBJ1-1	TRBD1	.	CASRTGTGNTEAFF	TGTGCCAGCAGGACCGGGACAGGGAACACTGAAGCTTTCTTT
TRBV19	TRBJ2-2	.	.	CASSIGWGTETGELFF	TGTGCCAGTAGTATAGGCTGGGGCACGGAAACCGGGGAGCTGTTTTTT